Reported below is one T cell receptor beta chain. What it recognizes is unknown. The CDR3 contains 16 residues. The trim removed 2 bases at V and 4 bases at J, leaving 6 bases unmatched. In germline, CDR1 is KGHSH, CDR2 LQKENI. This specimen belongs to a study of T cells after posttransplantation cyclophosphamide. Study conclusions and caveats: Recipient CMV seropositivity and CMV reactivation strongly tracked TRB clonality. Later blood repertoires were often dominated by clones from the donor CD8+ memory compartment.

Busulfan-fludarabine conditioning, marrow transplant, and cyclophosphamide on days +3 and +4 were administered. Sequencing used immunoSEQ multiplex PCR; TCRdb keeps in-frame clones, though not all of them. Of 11,000 or so clones detected, 90% to 95% appear once; the ten largest clones hold less than 4.5%. This rearrangement joins TRBV18 to TRBJ2-3; 10 positions agree with TRBD1. This material consisted of PBMCs, taken after allogeneic stem cell transplant with posttransplant cyclophosphamide. This TCR derives from a female patient between 25 and 45 years old who received an allogeneic stem cell transplant from an unrelated donor, was CMV-positive, and had no GVHD. Some of the T cells might come from the graft donor. CDR3 region: CASSPSGQGGADTQYF. The CDR3 coding sequence is TGTGCCAGCTCACCAAGTGGACAGGGGGGAGCAGATACGCAGTATTTT. Based on the CDR3 plus reference TRBV18 and TRBJ2-3, the full variable domain is NAGVMQNPRHLVRRRGQEARLRCSPMKGHSHVYWYRQLPEEGLKFMVYLQKENIIDESGMPKERFSAEFPKEGPSILRIQQVVRGDSAAYFCASSPSGQGGADTQYFGPGTRLTVL.